This is a list of T cell receptor beta chains from one sample in a study of cytomegalovirus exposure and HLA in healthy donors. Clones were read by immunoSEQ multiplex PCR, and TCRdb kept only the in-frame ones, dropping some. The table records nearly 110,000 clones, more than 65% of them present only once. Input material: PBMCs. Receptor source: a boy aged 5-17 years in good health and CMV-seronegative. Both conserved end residues are part of each CDR3. D genes are given only for firm matches. Part of the rows lack a size; the others show once, few, many or a class for expanded clones.

NA	TRBD2	TRBV9	TRBJ2-7	TGTGCCAGCAGCCCTAGCGGAGAGGGTGTCTACGAGCAGTACTTC	CASSPSGEGVYEQYF
NA	NA	TRBV19	TRBJ2-2	TGTGCCAGTTCCAGGGCCGGGGAGCTGTTTTTT	CASSRAGELFF
NA	TRBD1	TRBV5-6	TRBJ1-3	TGTGCCAGCAGCTTGGATGGGACAGCGAACCCTGGAAACACCATATATTTT	CASSLDGTANPGNTIYF
NA	TRBD2	TRBV6-4	TRBJ2-3	TGTGCCAGCAGTGCAGCGGGGGGGGGCACAGATACGCAGTATTTT	CASSAAGGGTDTQYF
NA	TRBD1	TRBV5-1	TRBJ2-3	TGCGCCAGCACGACTACGGGAAGGGGGCTGATAGATACGCAGTATTTT	CASTTTGRGLIDTQYF
once	TRBD2	TRBV6-5	TRBJ2-7	TGTGCCAGCAGCCCGGCGGGGGGGGGCTTCTACGAGCAGTACTTC	CASSPAGGGFYEQYF
few	NA	TRBV4-2	TRBJ1-5	TGTGCCAGCAGCCAAGACCAGGGGAGCAATCAGCCCCAGCATTTT	CASSQDQGSNQPQHF
NA	NA	TRBV5-4	TRBJ2-3	TGTGCCAGCAGCCTAGCTAGGTACACAGATACGCAGTATTTT	CASSLARYTDTQYF
NA	NA	TRBV13	TRBJ1-5	TGTGCCAGCAGCTTAGGCAGCCTCATTCGGAGGGAAGGCAATCAGCCCCAGCATTTT	CASSLGSLIRREGNQPQHF
NA	NA	TRBV30	TRBJ1-1	TGTGCCTGGACCCCTTCGGGGGTTGACGCTTTCTTT	CAWTPSGVDAFF